Listed below are T cell receptor beta chains from one sample, sequenced in a study of T cells in Graves' hyperthyroidism and ophthalmopathy. TCRdb analysed the multiplex PCR reads with MiXCR anew, one entry per CDR3 protein. In the table there are some 92,000 distinct CDR3 sequences, 40% of which are singletons. Sequencing was performed on peripheral blood or thyroid tissue (not recorded which). The receptors originated from a woman aged 30 to 39 with Graves' hyperthyroidism. CDR3s include the opening cysteine and the closing phenylalanine or tryptophan. Not every row has a clone size; where given, it reads once, few, many or a size class.

v_gene: TRBV19; j_gene: TRBJ1-2; len: 14; abundance: many; CDR3aa: CASTGGHRNYGYTF
v_gene: TRBV20-1; j_gene: TRBJ2-5; len: 12; abundance: NA; CDR3aa: CSALKAGETQYF
v_gene: TRBV6-1; j_gene: TRBJ2-1; len: 13; abundance: few; CDR3aa: CASGGSSYNEQFF
v_gene: TRBV29-1; j_gene: TRBJ1-5; len: 12; abundance: many; CDR3aa: CSVSQGGKAQHF
v_gene: TRBV15; j_gene: TRBJ2-2; len: 14; abundance: NA; CDR3aa: CATSRTEYTGQLIF
v_gene: TRBV7-9; j_gene: TRBJ2-6; len: 12; abundance: NA; CDR3aa: CASSTRTGGETF
v_gene: TRBV7-3; j_gene: TRBJ1-2; len: 14; abundance: NA; CDR3aa: CASSQIGAGDGYTF
v_gene: TRBV27; j_gene: TRBJ2-7; len: 16; abundance: many; CDR3aa: CASSTMGLAGEDEQYF
v_gene: TRBV7-7; j_gene: TRBJ2-7; len: 20; abundance: many; CDR3aa: CASSTHHADILDRESCEQYF
v_gene: TRBV20-1; j_gene: TRBJ2-7; len: 14; abundance: NA; CDR3aa: CSASDRGAIYEQYF
v_gene: TRBV20-1; j_gene: TRBJ2-7; len: 14; abundance: many; CDR3aa: CSATGGVTTYEQYF
v_gene: TRBV5-1; j_gene: TRBJ2-5; len: 13; abundance: many; CDR3aa: CASSMDIQETQYF
v_gene: TRBV30; j_gene: TRBJ2-7; len: 13; abundance: many; CDR3aa: CAWSLGWSYEQYF
v_gene: TRBV28; j_gene: TRBJ2-7; len: 14; abundance: few; CDR3aa: CASSFRGSRNEQYF
v_gene: TRBV10-3; j_gene: TRBJ1-4; len: 15; abundance: NA; CDR3aa: CAISGPGQGGEKLFF
v_gene: TRBV9; j_gene: TRBJ1-5; len: 20; abundance: NA; CDR3aa: CASSIYLCSVGQGGDQPQHF
v_gene: TRBV5-1; j_gene: TRBJ1-1; len: 11; abundance: many; CDR3aa: CASSAGPEAFF
v_gene: TRBV5-1; j_gene: TRBJ2-2; len: 16; abundance: many; CDR3aa: CASSHGSTANTGELFF
v_gene: TRBV7-9; j_gene: TRBJ1-2; len: 12; abundance: many; CDR3aa: CASSPGPYGYTF
v_gene: TRBV7-9; j_gene: TRBJ2-7; len: 14; abundance: NA; CDR3aa: CASSPPSGTREQYF
v_gene: TRBV7-9; j_gene: TRBJ1-5; len: 14; abundance: many; CDR3aa: CASSFGRESQPQHF
v_gene: TRBV7-3; j_gene: TRBJ1-2; len: 13; abundance: NA; CDR3aa: CASNMGSVYGYTF
v_gene: TRBV5-8; j_gene: TRBJ1-1; len: 14; abundance: many; CDR3aa: CASSLDIGLAEAFF
v_gene: TRBV20-1; j_gene: TRBJ1-1; len: 13; abundance: many; CDR3aa: CSARPQPNTEAFF
v_gene: TRBV6-5; j_gene: TRBJ1-5; len: 12; abundance: many; CDR3aa: CASSSWNQPQHF
v_gene: TRBV12-3/TRBV12-4; j_gene: TRBJ2-2; len: 17; abundance: once; CDR3aa: CASSLLRDSTNTGELFF
v_gene: TRBV2; j_gene: TRBJ1-5; len: 15; abundance: NA; CDR3aa: CASSVSGTENQPQHF
v_gene: TRBV7-9; j_gene: TRBJ2-6; len: 15; abundance: many; CDR3aa: CASSLAQAGANVLTF
v_gene: TRBV6-6; j_gene: TRBJ2-5; len: 15; abundance: NA; CDR3aa: CASRLTENQPWTQYF
v_gene: TRBV2; j_gene: TRBJ2-2; len: 15; abundance: NA; CDR3aa: CASSLRDRRTGELFF
v_gene: TRBV11-2; j_gene: TRBJ2-2; len: 14; abundance: NA; CDR3aa: CASSLRDRTGELFF
v_gene: TRBV7-6; j_gene: TRBJ2-5; len: 16; abundance: NA; CDR3aa: CASSSLLAGGPETQYF
v_gene: TRBV2; j_gene: TRBJ1-1; len: 12; abundance: NA; CDR3aa: CAYQQGRTGAFF
v_gene: TRBV20-1; j_gene: TRBJ1-1; len: 16; abundance: many; CDR3aa: CSARDSPGGMNTEAFF
v_gene: TRBV9; j_gene: TRBJ1-1; len: 14; abundance: many; CDR3aa: CASSKTAINTEAFF
v_gene: TRBV5-4; j_gene: TRBJ2-2; len: 14; abundance: many; CDR3aa: CASSSMDSGGELFF
v_gene: TRBV27; j_gene: TRBJ1-5; len: 15; abundance: many; CDR3aa: CASGPQGTRNQPQHF
v_gene: TRBV10-3; j_gene: TRBJ2-6; len: 17; abundance: many; CDR3aa: CAISESSSVSGANVLTF
v_gene: TRBV7-9; j_gene: TRBJ1-2; len: 10; abundance: many; CDR3aa: CASSVGGYTF
v_gene: TRBV28; j_gene: TRBJ1-5; len: 14; abundance: many; CDR3aa: CASSYRQGNQPQHF
v_gene: TRBV9; j_gene: TRBJ2-7; len: 14; abundance: NA; CDR3aa: CASSVGGSNHEQYF
v_gene: TRBV11-2; j_gene: TRBJ1-4; len: 15; abundance: many; CDR3aa: CASSLGPGIEEKLFF
v_gene: TRBV7-9; j_gene: TRBJ2-2; len: 19; abundance: many; CDR3aa: CASSVLLAGGLGSTGELFF
v_gene: TRBV7-2; j_gene: TRBJ2-2; len: 16; abundance: many; CDR3aa: CASSPASTWSTGELFF
v_gene: TRBV28; j_gene: TRBJ2-5; len: 13; abundance: many; CDR3aa: CASSLTAQETQYF
v_gene: TRBV3-1; j_gene: TRBJ2-7; len: 13; abundance: many; CDR3aa: CASSRDSPYEQYF